This section outlines one T cell receptor (beta chain) sequence together with its context. This clonotype was observed many times. It has no known antigen specificity. No base qualities exist here, and no much larger clone lies one base off it. In the germline V gene, CDR1 corresponds to MNHNS and CDR2 to SASEGT. The germline ends are 11 bases apart after V is trimmed by 4 bases and J by 3 bases. From the cysteine up to the phenylalanine, the CDR3 has a length of 14 residues. The only DNA kept is the CDR3, 42 bases in frame from the first base. The library was produced with PCR. Sequencer: Illumina HiSeq 2500. TCR libraries were prepared with molecular barcoding, using unique molecular identifiers to normalize TCRbeta repertoire quantification. TCRdb reworked the public reads: Q25 trimming with fastp, MiXCR clone assembly, productive beta chains retained. All rows with the same CDR3 protein become a single entry with the most common DNA and genes. Here the sample has some 200,000 distinct CDR3 sequences; under 13% occur a single time. The ten largest clones capture roughly 27% of the sample.

The data stem from a study of T-cell reconstitution after alpha-beta-depleted transplantation in children (dated by TCRdb to 2016 to 2017). Describing the broader study: The study quantitatively tracked T-cell immune reconstitution after TCRalphabeta/CD19-depleted allogeneic hematopoietic cell transplantation in children using TCR repertoire profiling.

In light of the paper, this sample's treatment or condition label describes: allogeneic hematopoietic cell transplantation with graft depleted of TCRalphabeta T cells and CD19 B cells. The children who served as transplant recipients had been given grafts of TCRalphabeta/CD19-depleted allogeneic hematopoietic cells. General study outcomes and caveats: The high TCRbeta diversity at day 60 in some patients was ascribed to recipient T cells and intrathymic progenitors that had survived conditioning. Apparently early alphabetaT-cell count recovery about two months after transplant reportedly relied on only several hundred rapidly expanded clones derived from non-depleted graft cells. Hyperexpanded clone frequencies declined over subsequent months; after one year, T-cell counts and TCRbeta diversity were mostly attributed to newly produced T cells.

Recombination joined TRBV6-1 with TRBJ2-3; a tentative D call is TRBD1 (6 bases match). The source is a child younger than two with acute myeloid leukemia, due to receive a stem cell transplant. Sequenced material: PBMCs, taken before TCRalphabeta/CD19-depleted stem cell transplant. Here the CDR3 is given as CASSAAQGTDTQYF. The DNA is TGTGCCAGCAGTGCCGCTCAGGGGACAGATACGCAGTATTTT.